This record looks at one T cell receptor (beta chain) sequence and its context. Its antigen remains unidentified. V dropped 1 base and J dropped 0; count of bases not matched to a gene: 7. This CDR3 is built from 18 residues. The germline CDR1 and CDR2 sequences are LGHDT and YNNKEL (reference sequence). Profiled with immunoSEQ multiplex PCR; TCRdb holds only in-frame clones, not every one. The top ten clones hold around 6.1% of a sample with 300,000 to 350,000 clones, about 87% of them seen once. The data originate from a study of Ad26.COV2.S vaccination and SARS-CoV-2 variants. Specified treatment: roughly 20 received Ad26.COV2.S at low or high dose, single or two shots; 5 received placebo; per-sample allocation not given. Vaccine and placebo recipients were sampled on day 63 after the first injection. Study-level results: Total responses of T cells may have been underestimated by the analyses of TCR breadth and depth. Vaccine recipients surpassed placebo recipients in spike-specific TCR breadth.

Sequences were derived from peripheral blood, sampled in a trial of Ad26.COV2.S vaccine versus placebo. This receptor was taken from a person aged 18 to 65 who received the Ad26.COV2.S COVID-19 vaccine or a placebo. The chain has TRBV3-1 (or the pseudogene TRBV3-2) and TRBJ2-4, with 9 bases identical to TRBD2. The CDR3 coding sequence is TGTGCCAGCAGCCAAGGCAACCTAGCGGGACTAGCCAAAAACATTCAGTACTTC. It encodes CASSQGNLAGLAKNIQYF.